Listed here is a single T cell receptor (beta chain). Documented time point: newly diagnosed GD, antithyroid drugs for less than 3 months. Extracted RNA from PBMCs served as the source of the TCR library. The CDR3 is 17 residues long. Trimming removed 4 bases from V and 3 bases from J, with 21 bases in between. Germline CDR1 and CDR2: KGHSH and LQKENI. Arm-PCR of CDR3 regions and iRepertoire HTBI primers were used to build TCR beta libraries. TCRdb reprocessed the multiplex PCR reads with MiXCR, giving one entry per CDR3 protein. The table lists 360,000 or so distinct CDR3 sequences, 12% of them singletons. The entry originates in a study of regulatory T cells in long-lasting Graves disease. Turning to the study itself: Those Graves' patients who were newly diagnosed had been on antithyroid drugs under 3 months.

The same specimen was also included in a second study, on T cells in Graves' hyperthyroidism and ophthalmopathy. That investigation notes: An initial round of RT-PCR targeting the TCR CDR3 relied on the HTBI primer set.

Sequenced material: peripheral blood mononuclear cells (PBMCs), taken at new diagnosis, from a patient treated with antithyroid drugs. The TCR sequence derives from a woman aged 18-30 years with Graves disease. The genes are TRBV18 and TRBJ2-5; D is perhaps TRBD1 or TRBD2 (5 bases each). CDR3 DNA: TGTGCCAGCTCACAACGGGGCAGTGGGGGAACAAAAGAGACCCAGTACTTC. The encoded protein is CASSQRGSGGTKETQYF.